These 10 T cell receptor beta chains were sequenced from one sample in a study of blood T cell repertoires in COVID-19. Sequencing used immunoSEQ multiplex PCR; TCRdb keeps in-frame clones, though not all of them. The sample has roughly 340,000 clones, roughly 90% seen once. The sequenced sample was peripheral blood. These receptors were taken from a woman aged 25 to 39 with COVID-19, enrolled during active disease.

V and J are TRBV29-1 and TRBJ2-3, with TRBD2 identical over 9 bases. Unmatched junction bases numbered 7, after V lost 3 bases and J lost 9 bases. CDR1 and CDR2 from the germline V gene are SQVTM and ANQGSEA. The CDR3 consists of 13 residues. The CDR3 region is CSVDGVAGVTQYF. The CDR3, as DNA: TGCAGCGTTGACGGGGTAGCGGGGGTAACGCAGTATTTT.

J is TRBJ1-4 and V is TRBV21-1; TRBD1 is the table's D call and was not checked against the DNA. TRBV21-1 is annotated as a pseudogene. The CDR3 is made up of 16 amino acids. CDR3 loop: CASSPGQAGTNEKLFF. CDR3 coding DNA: TGTGCCAGCAGCCCTGGACAGGCAGGGACTAATGAAAAACTGTTTTTT.

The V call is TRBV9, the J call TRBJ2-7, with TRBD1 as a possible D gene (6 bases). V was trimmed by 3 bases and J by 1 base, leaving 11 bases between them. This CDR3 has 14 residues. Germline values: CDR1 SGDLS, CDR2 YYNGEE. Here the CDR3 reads CASSERQASYEQYF. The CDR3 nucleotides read TGTGCCAGCAGCGAGCGACAGGCGTCCTACGAGCAGTACTTC.

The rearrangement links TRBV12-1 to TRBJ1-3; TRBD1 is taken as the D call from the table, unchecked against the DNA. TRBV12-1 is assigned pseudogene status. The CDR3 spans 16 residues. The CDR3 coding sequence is TGTGCCAGCAGACCCAGACAGGGGGCTGTCAGAAACACCATATATTTT. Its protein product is CASRPRQGAVRNTIYF.

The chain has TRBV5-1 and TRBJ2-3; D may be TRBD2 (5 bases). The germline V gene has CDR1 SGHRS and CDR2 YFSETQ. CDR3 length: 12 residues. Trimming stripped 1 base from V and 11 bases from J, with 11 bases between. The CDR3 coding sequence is TGCGCCAGCAGCTTGATCCCCGGGGAGCAGTATTTT. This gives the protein CASSLIPGEQYF.

The CDR3 loop is CASSPRQGFYNEQFF. The CDR3 coding sequence is TGTGCCAGCTCACCCCGACAGGGGTTTTACAATGAGCAGTTCTTC. The gene calls are TRBV18 and TRBJ2-1, with TRBD1 matching over 8 bases. The CDR3 length is 15 residues. Germline trimming cut 3 bases from V and 4 bases from J; bases unmatched to any gene: 5. Germline CDR1 and CDR2: KGHSH and LQKENI.

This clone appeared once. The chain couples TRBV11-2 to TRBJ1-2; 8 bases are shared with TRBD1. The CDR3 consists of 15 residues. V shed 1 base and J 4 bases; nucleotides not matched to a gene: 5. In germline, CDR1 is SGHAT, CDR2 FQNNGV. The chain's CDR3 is CASSLGGQVSYGYTF. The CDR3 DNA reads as TGTGCCAGCAGCTTAGGGGGACAGGTTAGCTATGGCTACACCTTC.

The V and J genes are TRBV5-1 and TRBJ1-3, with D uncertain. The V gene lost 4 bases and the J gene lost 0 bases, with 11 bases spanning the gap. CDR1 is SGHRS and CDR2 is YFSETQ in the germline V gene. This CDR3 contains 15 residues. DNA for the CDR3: TGCGCCAGCAGCGCTTTACTGAGCTCTGGAAACACCATATATTTT. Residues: CASSALLSSGNTIYF.

CDR3 in amino acids: CASSRGLETDTQYF. CDR3 in DNA: TGTGCCAGCAGCAGGGGGCTGGAAACAGATACGCAGTATTTT. V and J are TRBV28 and TRBJ2-3; 8 bases line up with TRBD1. V was pared by 6 bases and J by 3 bases, with 5 bases of the junction left unmatched. Germline V lookup: CDR1 MDHEN, CDR2 SYDVKM. There are 14 residues in the CDR3.

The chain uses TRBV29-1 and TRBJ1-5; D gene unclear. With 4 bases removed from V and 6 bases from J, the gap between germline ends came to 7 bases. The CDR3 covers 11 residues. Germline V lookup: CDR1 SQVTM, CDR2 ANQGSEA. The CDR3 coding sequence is TGCAGCGTTGGCGAGGGTCAGCCCCAGCATTTT. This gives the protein CSVGEGQPQHF.